The 2 T cell receptor beta chains given below trace back to one sample, sequenced in a study of CD8+ T cells in alopecia areata (dated by TCRdb to between 2017 and 2018). The sample's time point, from its label and the paper: baseline before oral tofacitinib. Libraries were made using the immunoSEQ multiplex PCR assay. RNA was extracted from all samples and reverse transcribed into cDNA as template for TCR sequencing. TCRdb took over this immuneACCESS table, retaining in-frame rearrangements with V and J assigned. Such tables are incomplete; in checked studies, under half of the missing clones stem from an unresolved V gene, and the remainder is unexplained. The sample includes about 140,000 clones, with around 49% observed a single time. Jointly, the top ten make up 0.95% to 1% of the sample. Sequences were derived from CD4+ T cells sorted from blood, sampled at week 0. The receptors shown here come from a human donor with alopecia areata.

The gene calls are TRBV14 and TRBJ2-7; no firm D call. The CDR3 spans 14 residues. Germline CDR1 is SGHDN and CDR2 is FVKESK. V lost 1 base to trimming and J lost 2 bases, with 9 bases between them. The CDR3 sequence is CASSQGWQPYEQYF. In DNA form, the CDR3 reads TGTGCCAGCAGCCAAGGGTGGCAACCCTACGAGCAGTACTTC.

This clone was recorded a few times. V is TRBV7-3 and J is TRBJ2-7, with D perhaps TRBD1 or TRBD2 (5 bases each). The CDR3 is 14 amino acids. V was trimmed by 5 bases and J by 6 bases, leaving 17 bases between them. In germline, CDR1 is SGHTA, CDR2 FQGTGA. CDR3 amino acids: CASSLSGTLGEQYF. CDR3 nucleotide sequence: TGTGCCAGCAGCCTTTCCGGGACCCTGGGCGAGCAGTACTTC.